The text below deals with one TCR beta chain. The data were obtained in a study of shared clonotypes between healthy human individuals. Measured with immunoSEQ multiplex PCR; TCRdb has only the in-frame clones, and not every one. The data show roughly 1,500,000 clones, 95% to 99% seen once. Deletions cut 8 bases from V and 0 bases from J, with 11 bases between. This CDR3 contains 13 residues. Germline loops: CDR1 SEHNR, CDR2 FQNEAQ (reference sequence). The rearrangement joins TRBV7-9 to TRBJ2-7; D is perhaps TRBD2 (6 bases). This TCR was sampled from a man aged 25-45 years in good health. The sample consisted of naive CD4+ T cells sorted from blood. Subset of the sample: CD45RA+ positively selected. The CDR3 is CASGRTPSYEQYF. As DNA, the CDR3 is TGTGCCAGCGGGAGGACTCCCTCCTACGAGCAGTACTTC. Complete variable domain (other parts from reference TRBV7-9 and TRBJ2-7): DTGVSQNPRHKITKRGQNVTFRCDPISEHNRLYWYRQTLGQGPEFLTYFQNEAQLEKSRLLSDRFSAERPKGSFSTLEIQRTEQGDSAMYLCASGRTPSYEQYFGPGTRLTVT.